Below are 22 T cell receptor beta chains sequenced from a single sample in a study of shared clonotypes between healthy human individuals. The method was immunoSEQ multiplex PCR; TCRdb's version includes in-frame clones alone and lacks a portion of them. The repertoire holds over a million clones, with 75% as singletons. Material: memory CD4+ T cells sorted from blood. The subset was: CD45RA-negative fraction. The receptor source for this set is a man between 18 and 29 years old in good health.

The chain combines TRBV10-3 with TRBJ1-2; D remains ambiguous. The ends were cut back, 3 bases at V and 4 bases at J, with 12 bases in the middle. Germline V CDR1 and CDR2: ENHRY, SYGVKD. The CDR3 loop spans 14 amino acids. The CDR3 DNA sequence: TGTGCCATCAGTGAATCAGGTCCCGGCTATGGCTACACCTTC. Residues: CAISESGPGYGYTF.

The chain links TRBV6-5 to TRBJ2-5, with D uncertain. The CDR3 spans 13 residues. The V end was cut by 8 bases, the J end by 5 bases, with 15 bases between. Germline V gives CDR1 MNHEY, CDR2 SVGAGI. In DNA, the CDR3 is TGTGCCAGCTGTCTTTCTTTTACGGAGACCCAGTACTTC. Its protein product is CASCLSFTETQYF.

The V and J genes are TRBV10-2 and TRBJ2-1; 11 bases match TRBD2. V shed 10 bases, J shed 3 bases, and the junction held 5 bases outside the gene matches. CDR3 length: 14 residues. Germline values: CDR1 WSHSY, CDR2 SAAADI. The CDR3 DNA follows: TGCGCCATAATAGCGGGGGGGATCTACAATGAGCAGTTCTTC. It yields the protein CAIIAGGIYNEQFF.

This clone is a singleton in its sample. This chain joins TRBV19 and TRBJ1-4; D is possibly TRBD1 (6 bases). V was trimmed by 10 bases and J by 11 bases, leaving 20 bases between them. This CDR3 is built from 13 residues. The germline V gene has CDR1 LNHDA and CDR2 SQIVND (reference sequence). The CDR3: CATAESTGTKLFF. The CDR3 DNA reads as TGTGCCACTGCCGAGAGTACAGGGACTAAACTGTTTTTT.

The chain uses TRBV19 and TRBJ1-4; possible D gene TRBD1, 5 bases. This CDR3 region has 15 residues. Germline CDR1 reads LNHDA; CDR2 reads SQIVND (reference sequence). With 3 bases removed from V and 3 bases from J, the gap between germline ends came to 11 bases. The CDR3 bases are TGTGCCAGTAGTATCGGGGGAAAGGCTAATGAAAAACTGTTTTTT. As protein: CASSIGGKANEKLFF.

CDR3 in DNA: TGTGCCAGCAGTCGGGACAGGGGTAACTATGGCTACACCTTC. It specifies CASSRDRGNYGYTF. The chain has TRBV6-4 and TRBJ1-2; 10 bases fit TRBD1. Germline trimming cut 5 bases from V and 1 base from J; bases unmatched to any gene: 1. Germline-derived CDR1 and CDR2 are MRHNA and SNTAGT. This CDR3 spans 14 amino acids.

As concerns this clone: With a much larger clone just one base away, this may be a read error. The sample contains more than one DNA sequence encoding this CDR3. CDR3 sequence (DNA): TGTGCCACCCGGGACAGGGGTCCCTACGAGCAGTACTTC. It yields the protein CATRDRGPYEQYF. This chain uses TRBV6-5 with TRBJ2-7; 10 nucleotides line up with TRBD1. The J segment lost 2 bases and the V segment lost 10 bases, leaving 5 bases of the junction unmatched. The CDR3 loop spans 13 amino acids. The V gene's germline CDR1 is MNHEY and CDR2 SVGAGI.

V is TRBV5-1 and J is TRBJ2-1, with D possibly called TRBD1 or TRBD2 (5 bases each). Germline V gene sequence: CDR1 SGHRS, CDR2 YFSETQ. The CDR3 extends over 14 amino acids. V was cut by 5 bases and J by 5 bases, with 14 bases left in between. CDR3 protein: CASSSLGDHNEQFF. The DNA for the CDR3 is TGCGCCAGCAGTTCCCTAGGGGACCACAATGAGCAGTTCTTC.

The J gene is TRBJ2-1, the V gene TRBV7-2; possibly TRBD1 for D (6 bases). The CDR3 totals 14 residues. Trimming pared 3 bases from V and 5 bases from J, leaving 11 bases between. Germline CDR1 and CDR2: SGHTA and FQGNSA. CDR3 nucleotide sequence: TGTGCCAGCAGCTTGTGGCAGGGGAACAATGAGCAGTTCTTC. It codes for CASSLWQGNNEQFF.

The chain has TRBV6-1 and TRBJ2-1; no firm D call. CDR1 and CDR2 from the germline V gene are MNHNS and SASEGT. This CDR3 spans 15 amino acids. V lost 6 bases, J lost 4 bases, and 16 bases lay in between. The CDR3 region is CASRQQGSPYNEQFF. CDR3 DNA sequence: TGTGCCAGCAGGCAACAAGGCTCACCTTACAATGAGCAGTTCTTC.

The chain is built from TRBV28 and TRBJ1-5; weak D call: TRBD1 (5 bases). CDR3 length equals 18 residues. Germline V gene lookup returns CDR1 MDHEN and CDR2 SYDVKM. Trimming pared 5 bases from V and 7 bases from J, leaving 27 bases between. The CDR3 region is CASSDPWGGRVARQPQHF. The CDR3 DNA reads as TGTGCCAGCAGTGACCCCTGGGGGGGGAGGGTTGCGAGACAGCCCCAGCATTTT. Full variable domain (missing parts from reference TRBV28 and TRBJ1-5): DVKVTQSSRYLVKRTGEKVFLECVQDMDHENMFWYRQDPGLGLRLIYFSYDVKMKEKGDIPEGYSVSREKKERFSLILESASTNQTSMYLCASSDPWGGRVARQPQHFGDGTRLSIL.

This sequence joins TRBV19 and TRBJ1-4, with unresolved D. V was shortened by 8 bases and J by 9 bases, with 16 bases between the two germline ends. Germline CDR1 reads LNHDA; CDR2 reads SQIVND (reference sequence). The CDR3 extends over 13 amino acids. This CDR3 reads CASDPGTEKKLFF. DNA of the CDR3: TGTGCCAGTGATCCGGGAACGGAGAAAAAACTGTTTTTT.

The V and J genes are TRBV5-1 and TRBJ1-2, with D possibly TRBD1 on 5 matching bases. The CDR3 has 16 amino acids. Trimming pared 0 bases from V and 8 bases from J, leaving 20 bases between. Looked up from germline, CDR1 is SGHRS and CDR2 is YFSETQ. In DNA, the CDR3 is TGCGCCAGCAGCTTGGAAGTATCAGGGACGGGAGTAGGCTACACCTTC. Protein: CASSLEVSGTGVGYTF. The variable domain in full, completed from reference TRBV5-1 and TRBJ1-2, reads KAGVTQTPRYLIKTRGQQVTLSCSPISGHRSVSWYQQTPGQGLQFLFEYFSETQRNKGNFPGRFSGRQFSNSRSEMNVSTLELGDSALYLCASSLEVSGTGVGYTFGSGTRLTVV.

V gene TRBV7-9 combines with J gene TRBJ1-4; D uncertain. The germline V gene encodes CDR1 SEHNR and CDR2 FQNEAQ (reference sequence). The CDR3 totals 13 residues. The DNA of the CDR3 is TGTGGCGTGGGCGAGGCGACTAATGAAAAACTGTTTTTT. Its translation is CGVGEATNEKLFF.

The chain carries TRBV11-2 and TRBJ2-5; TRBD2 might be the D (5 bases). Per germline, CDR1 SGHAT and CDR2 FQNNGV. The CDR3 totals 14 residues. The V end lost 5 bases, the J end lost 5 bases, and 15 bases lay between the germline ends. The CDR3 protein is CASSLPVPGETQYF. Written as DNA, the CDR3 is TGTGCCAGCAGCCTGCCGGTCCCGGGGGAGACCCAGTACTTC.

This clone is a singleton in its sample. V gene TRBV5-1 combines with J gene TRBJ2-5, with 7 bases fitting TRBD1. This CDR3 has 15 residues. CDR1 and CDR2 (germline): SGHRS, YFSETQ. J lost 1 base, V lost 4 bases, and 7 bases had no gene match. The CDR3 is CASSRVQGSQETQYF. Written as DNA, the CDR3 is TGCGCCAGCAGCCGGGTACAGGGGTCCCAAGAGACCCAGTACTTC. Looking up the rest from reference TRBV5-1 and TRBJ2-5 gives the full variable domain: KAGVTQTPRYLIKTRGQQVTLSCSPISGHRSVSWYQQTPGQGLQFLFEYFSETQRNKGNFPGRFSGRQFSNSRSEMNVSTLELGDSALYLCASSRVQGSQETQYFGPGTRLLVL.

The table lists this clone with a count of one. The rearrangement uses TRBV9 and TRBJ2-7; 7 bases map to TRBD2. This CDR3 region has 14 residues. V lost 10 bases, J lost 0 bases, and 10 bases stayed unmatched. The germline CDR1 and CDR2 sequences are SGDLS and YYNGEE. The CDR3, as DNA: TGTGCCTCGGGGGGTAGCGCCAACTCCTACGAGCAGTACTTC. It encodes CASGGSANSYEQYF.

This rearrangement joins TRBV15 to TRBJ2-5; D unresolved. Germline assignment: CDR1 LNHNV and CDR2 YYDKDF (reference sequence). The CDR3 sequence is 16 residues long. Deletions cut 0 bases from V and 1 base from J, with 12 bases between. CDR3 DNA: TGTGCCACCAGCAGAGACGGGCGAGCTCTCCAAGAGACCCAGTACTTC. As protein: CATSRDGRALQETQYF.

V is TRBV6-1 and J is TRBJ2-7; 12 positions agree with TRBD1. Germline V lookup: CDR1 MNHNS, CDR2 SASEGT. The CDR3 has 15 residues. V was clipped by 2 bases and J by 4 bases; unmatched bases: 3. CDR3 nucleotide sequence: TGTGCCAGCAGTGAAATGGGACAGGGGGCGTACGAGCAGTACTTC. This codes for CASSEMGQGAYEQYF.

This chain uses TRBV19 with TRBJ1-3, with no clear D. The V end lost 4 bases, the J end lost 0 bases, and 22 bases lay between the germline ends. Germline CDR1 and CDR2: LNHDA and SQIVND (reference sequence). The CDR3 is made up of 19 amino acids. CDR3 protein: CASSTVPGRFKSSGNTIYF. For the CDR3, the DNA is TGTGCCAGTAGTACAGTCCCGGGGAGGTTTAAGAGCTCTGGAAACACCATATATTTT.

This chain uses TRBV27 with TRBJ1-6; 8 bases match TRBD1. V shed 4 bases and J 0 bases; nucleotides not matched to a gene: 11. Germline CDR1 is MNHEY and CDR2 is SMNVEV (reference sequence). The CDR3 has 19 amino acids. As DNA, the CDR3 is TGTGCCAGCAGTTCCTTCGGGCAGGGGGCATTCTCCTATAATTCACCCCTCCACTTT. This codes for CASSSFGQGAFSYNSPLHF.

This clone was observed once. J is TRBJ2-7 and V is TRBV5-1, with 11 bases matching TRBD1. Germline CDR1 and CDR2: SGHRS and YFSETQ. There are 14 residues in the CDR3. The ends lost 4 bases at V and 6 bases at J; junction bases unmatched: 6. DNA for the CDR3: TGCGCCAGCAGCCTCGGACAGGGGGCCAGCGAGCAGTACTTC. Protein: CASSLGQGASEQYF.